The clone carrying this T cell receptor beta chain showed up many times. No antigen is known for it. The CDR3 is made up of 15 amino acids. Germline V gene lookup returns CDR1 SEHNR and CDR2 FQNEAQ (reference sequence). The V and J ends lost 5 bases and 2 bases, in that order; junction bases with no gene match: 9. The sample belongs to a study of T cells in Graves' hyperthyroidism and ophthalmopathy. Patients were excluded for uncontrolled infection, other autoimmune disease, pregnancy or lactation. Findings and limits, study-wide: Most clonotypes that expanded in the thyroid above 0.001 also showed up in blood.

TCR beta CDR3 regions were amplified from RNA. The HTBI primer set drove a first-round RT-PCR of the TCR CDR3. TCRdb analysed the multiplex PCR reads with MiXCR anew, one entry per CDR3 protein. The sample records hundreds of thousands of distinct CDR3 sequences, approximately 15% being singletons. Input material: blood. The chain joins TRBV7-9 to TRBJ2-7; TRBD2 aligns across 7 bases. This clonotype was obtained from a woman younger than 35 with Graves' hyperthyroidism. In DNA, the CDR3 is TGTGCCAGCAGCGTGGGGAGTCTAGCGGCCTACGAGCAGTACTTC. This sequence encodes CASSVGSLAAYEQYF.